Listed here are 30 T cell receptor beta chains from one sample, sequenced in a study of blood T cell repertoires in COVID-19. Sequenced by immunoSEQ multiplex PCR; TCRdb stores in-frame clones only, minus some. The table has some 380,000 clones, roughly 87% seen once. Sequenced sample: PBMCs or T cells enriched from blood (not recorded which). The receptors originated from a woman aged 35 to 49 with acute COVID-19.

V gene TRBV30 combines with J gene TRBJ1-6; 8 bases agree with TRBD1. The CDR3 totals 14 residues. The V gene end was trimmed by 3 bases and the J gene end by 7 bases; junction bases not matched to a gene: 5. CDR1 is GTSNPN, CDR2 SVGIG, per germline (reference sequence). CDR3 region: CAWSRDRKNSPLHF. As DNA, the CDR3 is TGTGCCTGGAGCCGGGACAGGAAAAATTCACCCCTCCACTTT.

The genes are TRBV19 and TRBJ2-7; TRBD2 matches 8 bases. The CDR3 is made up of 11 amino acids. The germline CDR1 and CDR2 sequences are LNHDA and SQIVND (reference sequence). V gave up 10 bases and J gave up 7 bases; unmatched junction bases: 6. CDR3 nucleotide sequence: TGTGCCACACGGGGGGGGCGAGAGCAGTACTTC. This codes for CATRGGREQYF.

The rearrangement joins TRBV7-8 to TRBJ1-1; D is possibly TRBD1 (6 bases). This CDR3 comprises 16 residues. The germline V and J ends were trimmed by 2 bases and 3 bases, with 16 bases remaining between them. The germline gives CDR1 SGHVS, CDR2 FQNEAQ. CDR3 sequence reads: CASSLITSQGYTEAFF. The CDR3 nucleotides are TGTGCCAGCAGCTTAATTACGAGCCAGGGGTACACTGAAGCTTTCTTT.

The CDR3 DNA follows: TGCAGCGGCCGGGGCGGGGGGCCCACCCGTCGGTCAGATACGCAGTATTTT. It specifies CSGRGGGPTRRSDTQYF. This rearrangement joins TRBV29-1 to TRBJ2-3; 8 positions match TRBD2. Losses at the gene ends were 7 bases for V and 4 bases for J; bases not matched to a gene: 19. The germline V gene encodes CDR1 SQVTM and CDR2 ANQGSEA. The CDR3 extends over 17 amino acids.

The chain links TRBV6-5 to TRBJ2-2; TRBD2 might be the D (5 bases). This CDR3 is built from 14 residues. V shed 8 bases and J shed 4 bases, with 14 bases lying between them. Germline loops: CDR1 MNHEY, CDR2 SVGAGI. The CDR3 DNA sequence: TGTGCCAGCGGGAGCTTCTTCGGCACCGGGGAGCTGTTTTTT. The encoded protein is CASGSFFGTGELFF.

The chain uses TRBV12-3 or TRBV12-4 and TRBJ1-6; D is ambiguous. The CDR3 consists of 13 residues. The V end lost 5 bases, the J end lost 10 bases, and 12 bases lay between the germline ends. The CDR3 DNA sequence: TGTGCCAGCAGTCCGGCAGACTCATCACCCCTCCACTTT. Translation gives CASSPADSSPLHF.

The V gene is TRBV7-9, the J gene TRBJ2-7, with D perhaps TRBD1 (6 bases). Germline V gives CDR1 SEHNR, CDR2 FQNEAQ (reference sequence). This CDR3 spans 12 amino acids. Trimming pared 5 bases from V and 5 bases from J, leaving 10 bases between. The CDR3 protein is CASSRTADEQYF. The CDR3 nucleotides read TGTGCCAGCAGCCGGACAGCTGACGAGCAGTACTTC. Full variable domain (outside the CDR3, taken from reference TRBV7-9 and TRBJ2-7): DTGVSQNPRHKITKRGQNVTFRCDPISEHNRLYWYRQTLGQGPEFLTYFQNEAQLEKSRLLSDRFSAERPKGSFSTLEIQRTEQGDSAMYLCASSRTADEQYFGPGTRLTVT.

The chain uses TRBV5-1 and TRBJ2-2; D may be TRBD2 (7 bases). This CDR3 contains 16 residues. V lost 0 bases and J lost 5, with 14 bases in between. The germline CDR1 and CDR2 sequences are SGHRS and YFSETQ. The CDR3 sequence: CASSLVVGGATGELFF. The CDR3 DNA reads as TGCGCCAGCAGCTTGGTTGTAGGGGGGGCGACCGGGGAGCTGTTTTTT.

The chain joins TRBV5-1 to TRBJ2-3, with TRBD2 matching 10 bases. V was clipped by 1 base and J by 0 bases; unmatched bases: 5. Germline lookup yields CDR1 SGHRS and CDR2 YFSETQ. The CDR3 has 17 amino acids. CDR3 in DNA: TGCGCCAGCAGCTTGTTAGCGGGGGGCGGCAGCACAGATACGCAGTATTTT. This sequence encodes CASSLLAGGGSTDTQYF.

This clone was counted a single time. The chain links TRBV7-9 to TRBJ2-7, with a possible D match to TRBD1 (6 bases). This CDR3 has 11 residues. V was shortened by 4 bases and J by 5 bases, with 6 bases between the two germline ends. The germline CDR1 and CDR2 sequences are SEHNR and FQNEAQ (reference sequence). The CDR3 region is CASSWDNEQYF. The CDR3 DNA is TGTGCCAGCAGCTGGGACAACGAGCAGTACTTC. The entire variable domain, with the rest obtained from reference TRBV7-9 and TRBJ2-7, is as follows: DTGVSQNPRHKITKRGQNVTFRCDPISEHNRLYWYRQTLGQGPEFLTYFQNEAQLEKSRLLSDRFSAERPKGSFSTLEIQRTEQGDSAMYLCASSWDNEQYFGPGTRLTVT.

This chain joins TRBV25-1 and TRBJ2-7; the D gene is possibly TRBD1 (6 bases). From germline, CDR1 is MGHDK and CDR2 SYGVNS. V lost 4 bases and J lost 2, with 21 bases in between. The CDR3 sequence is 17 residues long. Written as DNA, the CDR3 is TGTGCCAGCAGTGGCCAGGGCCATACACAGGGACCCTACGAGCAGTACTTC. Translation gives CASSGQGHTQGPYEQYF.

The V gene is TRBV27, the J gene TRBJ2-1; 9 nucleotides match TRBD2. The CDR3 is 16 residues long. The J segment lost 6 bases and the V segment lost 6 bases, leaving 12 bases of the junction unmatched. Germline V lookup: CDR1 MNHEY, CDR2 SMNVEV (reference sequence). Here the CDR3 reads CASSPTTSGGSNEQFF. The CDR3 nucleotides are TGTGCCAGCAGCCCAACTACGAGCGGGGGGTCCAATGAGCAGTTCTTC.

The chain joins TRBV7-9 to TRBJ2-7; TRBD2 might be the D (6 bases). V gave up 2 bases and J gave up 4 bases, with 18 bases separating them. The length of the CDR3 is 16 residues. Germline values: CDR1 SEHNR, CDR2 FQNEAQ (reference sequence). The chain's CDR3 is CASSLIVGLKPYEQYF. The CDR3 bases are TGTGCCAGCAGCTTAATAGTGGGACTCAAACCGTACGAGCAGTACTTC.

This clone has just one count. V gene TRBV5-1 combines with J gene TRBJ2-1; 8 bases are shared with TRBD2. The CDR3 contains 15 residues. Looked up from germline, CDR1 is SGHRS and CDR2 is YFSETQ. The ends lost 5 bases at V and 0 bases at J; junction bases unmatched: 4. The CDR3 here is CASRQSGSSYNEQFF. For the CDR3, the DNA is TGCGCCAGCAGACAAAGCGGGAGCTCCTACAATGAGCAGTTCTTC.

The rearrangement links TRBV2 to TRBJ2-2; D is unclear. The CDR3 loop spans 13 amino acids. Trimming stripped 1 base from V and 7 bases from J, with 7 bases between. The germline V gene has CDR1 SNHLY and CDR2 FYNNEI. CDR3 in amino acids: CASSEVSGGELFF. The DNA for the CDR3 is TGTGCCAGCAGTGAAGTATCGGGCGGGGAGCTGTTTTTT. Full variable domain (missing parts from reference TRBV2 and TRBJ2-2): EPEVTQTPSHQVTQMGQEVILRCVPISNHLYFYWYRQILGQKVEFLVSFYNNEISEKSEIFDDQFSVERPDGSNFTLKIRSTKLEDSAMYFCASSEVSGGELFFGEGSRLTVL.

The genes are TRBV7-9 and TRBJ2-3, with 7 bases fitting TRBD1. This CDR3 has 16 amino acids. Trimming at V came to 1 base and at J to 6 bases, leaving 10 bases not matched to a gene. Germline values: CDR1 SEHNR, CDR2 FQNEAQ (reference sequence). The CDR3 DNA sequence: TGTGCCAGCAGCTTAGTGAGTGGACAGGTCCCCGATACGCAGTATTTT. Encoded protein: CASSLVSGQVPDTQYF. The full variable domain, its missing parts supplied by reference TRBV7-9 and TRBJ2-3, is DTGVSQNPRHKITKRGQNVTFRCDPISEHNRLYWYRQTLGQGPEFLTYFQNEAQLEKSRLLSDRFSAERPKGSFSTLEIQRTEQGDSAMYLCASSLVSGQVPDTQYFGPGTRLTVL.

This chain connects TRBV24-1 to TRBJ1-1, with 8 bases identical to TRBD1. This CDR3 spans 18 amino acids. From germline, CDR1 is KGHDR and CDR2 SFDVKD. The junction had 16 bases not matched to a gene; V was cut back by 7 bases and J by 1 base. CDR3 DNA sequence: TGTGCCACCAGGGGGATAGACAGGGGTACCGGGTCGAACACTGAAGCTTTCTTT. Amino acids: CATRGIDRGTGSNTEAFF.

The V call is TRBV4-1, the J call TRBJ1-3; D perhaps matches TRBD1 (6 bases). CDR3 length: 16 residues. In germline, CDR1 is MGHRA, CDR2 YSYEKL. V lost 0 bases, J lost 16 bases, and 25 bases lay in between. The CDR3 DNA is TGCGCCAGCAGCCAAGATCGTGGACTAGGACAGACCAAGTCGTATTTT. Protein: CASSQDRGLGQTKSYF.

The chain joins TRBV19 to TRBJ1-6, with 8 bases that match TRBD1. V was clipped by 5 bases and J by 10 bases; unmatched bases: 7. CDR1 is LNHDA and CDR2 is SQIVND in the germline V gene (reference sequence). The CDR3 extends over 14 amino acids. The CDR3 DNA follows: TGTGCCAGTAGTTCCACAGGGGGTGAGTCACCCCTCCACTTT. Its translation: CASSSTGGESPLHF.

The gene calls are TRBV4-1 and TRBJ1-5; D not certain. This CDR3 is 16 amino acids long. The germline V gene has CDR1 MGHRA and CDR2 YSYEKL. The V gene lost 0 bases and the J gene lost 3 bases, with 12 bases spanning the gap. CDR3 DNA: TGCGCCAGCAGCCAAGACTCGCCAGGTATCAATCAGCCCCAGCATTTT. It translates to CASSQDSPGINQPQHF.

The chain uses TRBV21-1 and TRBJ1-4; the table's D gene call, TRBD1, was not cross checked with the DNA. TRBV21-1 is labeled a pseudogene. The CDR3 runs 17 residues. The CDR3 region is CASSKSDRSATNEKLFF. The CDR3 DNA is TGTGCCAGCAGCAAGTCGGACAGGAGTGCAACTAATGAAAAACTGTTTTTT.

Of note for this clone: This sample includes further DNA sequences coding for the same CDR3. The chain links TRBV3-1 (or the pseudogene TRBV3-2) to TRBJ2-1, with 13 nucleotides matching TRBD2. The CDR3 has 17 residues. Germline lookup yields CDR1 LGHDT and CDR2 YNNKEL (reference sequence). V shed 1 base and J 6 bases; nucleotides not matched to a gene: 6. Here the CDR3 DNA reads TGTGCCAGCAGCCAAGTTGCACTAGCGGGGGGGCGCAATGAGCAGTTCTTC. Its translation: CASSQVALAGGRNEQFF.

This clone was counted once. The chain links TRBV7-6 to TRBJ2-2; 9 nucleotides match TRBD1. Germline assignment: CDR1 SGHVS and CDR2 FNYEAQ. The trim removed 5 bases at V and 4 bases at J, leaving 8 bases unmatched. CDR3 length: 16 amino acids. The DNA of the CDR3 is TGTGCCAGCAGCCCCAGACAGGGGGACGGCACCGGGGAGCTGTTTTTT. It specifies CASSPRQGDGTGELFF.

CDR3 nucleotides: TGTGCCAGCCGCGACCAGGGGGTGGCTTTCTTT. Encoded protein: CASRDQGVAFF. The chain employs TRBV2 and TRBJ1-1; TRBD1 aligns across 7 bases. The CDR3 totals 11 residues. CDR1 SNHLY and CDR2 FYNNEI come from the germline V gene. The V segment lost 8 bases and the J segment 11 bases; nucleotides outside the gene matches: 8.

CDR3 sequence reads: CATSDLTRDTQYF. CDR3 nucleotide sequence: TGTGCCACCAGTGATTTGACGAGGGATACGCAGTATTTT. This chain uses TRBV24-1 with TRBJ2-3, with D unclear. This CDR3 comprises 13 residues. Trimming stripped 0 bases from V and 6 bases from J, with 6 bases between. Looked up from germline, CDR1 is KGHDR and CDR2 is SFDVKD.

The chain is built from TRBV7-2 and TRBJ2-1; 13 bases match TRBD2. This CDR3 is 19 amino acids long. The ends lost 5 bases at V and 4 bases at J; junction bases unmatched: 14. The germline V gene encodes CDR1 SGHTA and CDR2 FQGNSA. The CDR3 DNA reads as TGTGCCAGCAGCCGTCCCTCGATGGGACTAGCGGGGATATACAATGAGCAGTTCTTC. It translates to CASSRPSMGLAGIYNEQFF. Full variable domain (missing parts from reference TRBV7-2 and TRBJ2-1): GAGVSQSPSNKVTEKGKDVELRCDPISGHTALYWYRQSLGQGLEFLIYFQGNSAPDKSGLPSDRFSAERTGGSVSTLTIQRTQQEDSAVYLCASSRPSMGLAGIYNEQFFGPGTRLTVL.

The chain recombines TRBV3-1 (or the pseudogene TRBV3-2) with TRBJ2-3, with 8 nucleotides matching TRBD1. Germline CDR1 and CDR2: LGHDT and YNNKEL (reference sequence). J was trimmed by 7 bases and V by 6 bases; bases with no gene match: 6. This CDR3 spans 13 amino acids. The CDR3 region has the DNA TGTGCCAGCAGTCCCGGGACAGGATATACGCAGTATTTT. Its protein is CASSPGTGYTQYF.

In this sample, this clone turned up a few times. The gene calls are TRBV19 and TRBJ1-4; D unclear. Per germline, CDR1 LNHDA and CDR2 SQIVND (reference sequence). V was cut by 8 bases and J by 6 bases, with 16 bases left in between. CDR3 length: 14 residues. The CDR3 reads CASARPGSDEKLFF. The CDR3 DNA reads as TGTGCCAGTGCTAGACCCGGGTCGGATGAAAAACTGTTTTTT.

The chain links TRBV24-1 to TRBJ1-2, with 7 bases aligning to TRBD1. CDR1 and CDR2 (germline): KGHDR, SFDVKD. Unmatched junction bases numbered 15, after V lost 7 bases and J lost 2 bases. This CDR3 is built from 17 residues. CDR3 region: CATSGPTMTGRNYGYTF. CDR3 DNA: TGTGCCACCAGCGGACCAACTATGACAGGGAGGAACTATGGCTACACCTTC.

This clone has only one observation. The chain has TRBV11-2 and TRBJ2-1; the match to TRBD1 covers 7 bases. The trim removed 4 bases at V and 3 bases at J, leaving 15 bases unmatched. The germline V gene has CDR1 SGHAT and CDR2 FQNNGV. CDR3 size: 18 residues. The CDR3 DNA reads TGTGCCAGCAGCTCTAGACCGGTAAGACAGGGACGCTACAATGAGCAGTTCTTC. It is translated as CASSSRPVRQGRYNEQFF.